The rows below give T cell receptor beta chains drawn from one sample of a study of shared clonotypes between healthy human individuals. Sequencing used immunoSEQ multiplex PCR; TCRdb keeps in-frame clones, though not all of them. Of 850,000 to 1,100,000 clones listed, 60% to 80% were seen once; the top ten hold roughly 0.82%. Material for sequencing was memory CD4+ T cells from PBMCs. The source of these receptors is a man younger than 30 in good health. Some clones in this sample may be carry-over from other donors' samples. CDR3s include the opening cysteine and the closing phenylalanine or tryptophan. D genes are given only for firm matches. Clone size appears in some rows only: once, few, many, or a class for an expanded clone.

abundance,j_gene,d_gene,v_gene,CDR3nt,CDR3aa
-,TRBJ2-7,-,TRBV5-4,TGTGCCAGCAGCTTGGACCGGAGCTCCTACGAGCAGTACTTC,CASSLDRSSYEQYF
once,TRBJ1-2,-,TRBV7-2,TGTGCCAGCAGCCGAACCGGGTCGGACTATGGCTACACCTTC,CASSRTGSDYGYTF
-,TRBJ2-1,-,TRBV10-3,TGTGCCATCGCCCGTGCGGTGTCCTACAATGAGCAGTTCTTC,CAIARAVSYNEQFF
-,TRBJ2-7,TRBD2,TRBV7-2,TGTGCCAGCAGCCCGCGGGGGGAGAGGCCCGAGCAGTACTTC,CASSPRGERPEQYF
once,TRBJ2-5,-,TRBV28,TGTGCCAGCAGTCCTCGGAGGGGAGCCGGAGAGACCCAGTACTTC,CASSPRRGAGETQYF
-,TRBJ2-1,TRBD2,TRBV27,TGTGCCAGCAGTTTCCGGCCCACTAGCGGGGCGACTCACAATGAGCAGTTCTTC,CASSFRPTSGATHNEQFF
-,TRBJ1-4,-,TRBV4-2,TGTGCCAGCAGCCAAGGCTCACAGACTTTAAATGAAAAACTGTTTTTT,CASSQGSQTLNEKLFF
-,TRBJ2-7,-,TRBV18,TGTGCCAGCTCACTGACAACCCCCAGAGCCTCCTACGAGCAGTACTTC,CASSLTTPRASYEQYF
-,TRBJ2-2,-,TRBV10-1,TGCGCCAGCAGCGACCGGGGCACCGGGGAGCTGTTTTTT,CASSDRGTGELFF
once,TRBJ1-1,TRBD1,TRBV27,TGTGCCAGCAGTCCCGGGACAGGGAGGGTTGGGGCTTTCTTT,CASSPGTGRVGAFF
-,TRBJ2-3,-,TRBV5-1,TGCGCCAGCAGCTTTGGCGTCGCCCTTACCGATACGCAGTATTTT,CASSFGVALTDTQYF
-,TRBJ2-7,-,TRBV5-1,TGCGCCAGCACCACGAGCGCGGGACAGACCTACGAGCAGTACTTC,CASTTSAGQTYEQYF
few,TRBJ2-1,TRBD2,TRBV6-1,TGTGCCAGCAGACACCCGGGGGGTGAGCAGTTCTTC,CASRHPGGEQFF
-,TRBJ2-5,-,TRBV9,TGTGCCAGCAGCCCCCGAGGACAGCCGGAAGAGACCCAGTACTTC,CASSPRGQPEETQYF
-,TRBJ1-1,TRBD1,TRBV27,TGTGCCAGCAGTCACCAGACAGGGAAGGTCACTGAAGCTTTCTTT,CASSHQTGKVTEAFF
few,TRBJ2-2,-,TRBV5-1,TGCGCCAGCAGCGCGGATACGAACACCGGGGAGCTGTTTTTT,CASSADTNTGELFF
-,TRBJ2-7,-,TRBV7-2,TGTGCCAGCAGCTTAGGTGGCGGCCTCGACCGCTACGAGCAGTACTTC,CASSLGGGLDRYEQYF
-,TRBJ1-2,-,TRBV7-2,TGTGCCAGCAGCTTATCACAGACCTATGGCTACACCTTC,CASSLSQTYGYTF